These T cell receptor beta chains were read from a single sample in a study of blood T cell repertoires in COVID-19. Produced via immunoSEQ multiplex PCR; TCRdb's table is partial and in-frame only. The table includes 150,000 to 200,000 clones, about 89% detected once. Sequencing was done on a sample of PBMCs or T cells enriched from blood (not recorded which). The source of these receptors is a woman under 30 who had recovered from COVID-19. Each CDR3 is given with its conserved first and last residue. Fields, in order: D gene, V gene, J gene, CDR3 DNA, CDR3 protein. A D gene is named only where the DNA matches it firmly.

TRBD1,TRBV30,TRBJ1-5,TGTGCCTGGAGTGTGGACAGGGGAGCATGGCCCCAGCATTTT,CAWSVDRGAWPQHF
-,TRBV7-2,TRBJ2-7,TGTGCCAGCAGCTTAAGACAGTCCTACGAGCAGTACTTC,CASSLRQSYEQYF
TRBD1,TRBV30,TRBJ1-3,TGTGCCTGGAGTCCCGGGACAGGGTCTGGAAACACCATATATTTT,CAWSPGTGSGNTIYF
TRBD1,TRBV5-3,TRBJ1-4,TGTGCCAGAAGCGCATACAGGGGAACTAATGAAAAACTGTTTTTT,CARSAYRGTNEKLFF
-,TRBV15,TRBJ1-3,TGTGCCACCAGCAATTTCCGGGGTCCTGGAAACACCATATATTTT,CATSNFRGPGNTIYF
-,TRBV6-2/TRBV6-3,TRBJ2-7,TGTGCCAGCAGTTATCCGATGAGGGACGAGCAGTACTTC,CASSYPMRDEQYF
-,TRBV6-1,TRBJ1-6,TGTGCCAGCACTGAAGGGTGGGGGACATCTCCTTCACCCCTCCACTTT,CASTEGWGTSPSPLHF
TRBD2,TRBV10-3,TRBJ2-4,TGTGCCATCAGTGAGTCGAGGAGCGGGACGGGGGCCAAAAACATTCAGTACTTC,CAISESRSGTGAKNIQYF
TRBD2,TRBV9,TRBJ2-2,TGTGCCAGCAGCGTAGGGACTAGCGACACCGGGGAGCTGTTTTTT,CASSVGTSDTGELFF
-,TRBV18,TRBJ2-1,TGTGCCAGCTCACCAAGAGCGGAGGGTGAGCAGTTCTTC,CASSPRAEGEQFF